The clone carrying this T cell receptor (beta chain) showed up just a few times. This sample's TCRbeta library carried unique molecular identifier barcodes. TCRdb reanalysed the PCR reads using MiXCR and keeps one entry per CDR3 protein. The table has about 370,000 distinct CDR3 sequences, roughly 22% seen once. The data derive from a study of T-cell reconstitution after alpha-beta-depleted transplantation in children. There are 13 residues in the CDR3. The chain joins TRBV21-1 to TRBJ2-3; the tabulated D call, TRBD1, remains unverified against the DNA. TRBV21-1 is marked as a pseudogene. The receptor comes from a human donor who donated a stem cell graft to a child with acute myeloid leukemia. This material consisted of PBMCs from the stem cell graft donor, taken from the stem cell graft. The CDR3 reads CASTGQGRDTQYF. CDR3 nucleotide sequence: TGTGCCAGCACCGGACAGGGCAGAGATACGCAGTATTTT.